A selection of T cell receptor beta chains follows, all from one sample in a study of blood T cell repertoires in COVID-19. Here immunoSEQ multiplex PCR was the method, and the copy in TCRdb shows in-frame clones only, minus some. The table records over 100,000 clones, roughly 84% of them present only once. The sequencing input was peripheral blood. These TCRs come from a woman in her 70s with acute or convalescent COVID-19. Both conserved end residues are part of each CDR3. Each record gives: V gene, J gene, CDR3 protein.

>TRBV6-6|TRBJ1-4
CASTTGEKLFF
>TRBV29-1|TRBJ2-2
CSVGVAGGSGELFF
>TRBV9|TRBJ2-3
CASSVATGAWTSRTDTQYF
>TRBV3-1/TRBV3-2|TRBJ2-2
CASSSGRGGELFF
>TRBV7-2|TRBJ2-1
CASSPAEGSYNEQFF
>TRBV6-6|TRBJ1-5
CASSYSGGGQPQHF
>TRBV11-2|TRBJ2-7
CASSSSGGLAYEQYF
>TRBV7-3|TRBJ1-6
CASSFRQGMGAPLHF
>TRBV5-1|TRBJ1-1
CASRVEADTEAFF
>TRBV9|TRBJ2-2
CASRGGPNTGELFF
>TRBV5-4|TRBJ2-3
CASSSLGSDSTDTQYF
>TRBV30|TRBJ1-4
CACVDKTRRGEKLFF
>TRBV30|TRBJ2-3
CAWSVRTGGTDTQYF
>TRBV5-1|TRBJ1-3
CASSLSGSSGNTIYF
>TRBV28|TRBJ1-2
CASMEANYGYTF
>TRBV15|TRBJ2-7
CATSREGQAYEQYF
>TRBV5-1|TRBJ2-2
CASSLAPSNTGELFF
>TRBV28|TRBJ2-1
CASSWVEDNEQFF
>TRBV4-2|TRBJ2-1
CASSQDWTSGLNEQFF
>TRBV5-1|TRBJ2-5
CASSPGQGTQETQYF
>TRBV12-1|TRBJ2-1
CASSFKAPGGSGNEQFF
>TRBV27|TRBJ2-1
CASSQGIEQFF
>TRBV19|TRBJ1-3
CASSTTLGDSGNTIYF
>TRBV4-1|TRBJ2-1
CASSQDVNSLAGVGNEQFF
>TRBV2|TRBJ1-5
CASTERGPLQGNQPQHF
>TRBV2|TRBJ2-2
CASSSQGAHTGELFF
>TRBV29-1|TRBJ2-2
CSVAGFPGELFF
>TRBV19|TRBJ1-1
CATRTGADTEAFF
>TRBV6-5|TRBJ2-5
CASSYSRGTLQETQYF
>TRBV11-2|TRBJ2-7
CASRPTGAPYEQYF
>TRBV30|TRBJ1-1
CAWIKTENTEAFF
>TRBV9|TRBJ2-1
CASSPGGGVSSYNEQFF
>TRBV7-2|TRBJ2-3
CASSYRLAGEDTQYF
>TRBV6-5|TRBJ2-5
CASSYFRTAQETQYF
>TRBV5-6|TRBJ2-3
CASSPEGSFSTDTQYF
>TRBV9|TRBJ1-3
CASSGNRGSGNTIYF
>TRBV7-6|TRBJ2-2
CATGGVHGELFF
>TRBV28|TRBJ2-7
CASFRAPYEQYF
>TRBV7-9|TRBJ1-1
CASSLGGGTEAFF
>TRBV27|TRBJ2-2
CASSLDGEGLLGELFF
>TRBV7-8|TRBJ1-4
CASSLRQVIDNEKLFF
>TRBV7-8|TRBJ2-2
CASSGQVPTGELFF
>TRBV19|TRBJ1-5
CASSISRSGGEQPQHF